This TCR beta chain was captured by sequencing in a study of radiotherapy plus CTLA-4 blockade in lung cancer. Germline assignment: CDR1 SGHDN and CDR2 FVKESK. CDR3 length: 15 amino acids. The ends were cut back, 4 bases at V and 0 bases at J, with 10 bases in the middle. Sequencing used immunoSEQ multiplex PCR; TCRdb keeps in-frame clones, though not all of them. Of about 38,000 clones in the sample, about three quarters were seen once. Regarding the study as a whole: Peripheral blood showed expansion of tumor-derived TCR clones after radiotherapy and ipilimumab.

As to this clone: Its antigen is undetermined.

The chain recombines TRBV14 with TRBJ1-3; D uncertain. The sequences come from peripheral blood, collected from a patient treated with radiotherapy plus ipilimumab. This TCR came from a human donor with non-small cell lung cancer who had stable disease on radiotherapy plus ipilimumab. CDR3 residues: CASSLARHSGNTIYF. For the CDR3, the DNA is TGTGCCAGCAGCCTTGCCAGACACTCTGGAAACACCATATATTTT.